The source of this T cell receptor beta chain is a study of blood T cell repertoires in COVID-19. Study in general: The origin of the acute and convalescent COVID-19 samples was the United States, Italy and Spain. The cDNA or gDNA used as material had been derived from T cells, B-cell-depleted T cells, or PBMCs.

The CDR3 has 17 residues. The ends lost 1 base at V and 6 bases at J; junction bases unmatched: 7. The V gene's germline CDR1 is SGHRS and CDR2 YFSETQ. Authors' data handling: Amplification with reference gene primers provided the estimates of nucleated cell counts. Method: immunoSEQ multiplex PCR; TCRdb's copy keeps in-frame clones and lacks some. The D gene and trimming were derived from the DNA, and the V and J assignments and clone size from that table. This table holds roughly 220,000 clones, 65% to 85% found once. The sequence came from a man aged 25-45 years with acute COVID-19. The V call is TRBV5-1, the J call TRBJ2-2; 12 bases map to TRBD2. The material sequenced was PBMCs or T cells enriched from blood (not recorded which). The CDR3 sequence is CASSLSLAGGRSGELFF. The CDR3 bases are TGCGCCAGCAGCTTGTCCCTAGCGGGGGGGCGATCCGGGGAGCTGTTTTTT.